The 5 T cell receptor beta chains listed next were all sequenced from one sample in a study of blood T cell repertoires in COVID-19. Sequencing was performed with immunoSEQ multiplex PCR; in TCRdb, only in-frame clones are kept and a portion is missing. Of approximately 120,000 clones in the sample, roughly four fifths are singletons; the top ten hold 4.5% to 6%. Sequenced input: peripheral blood. These receptors originate from an older man with COVID-19, enrolled during active disease.

The chain links TRBV28 to TRBJ1-2; perhaps TRBD1 as D (5 bases). The germline V and J ends were trimmed by 7 bases and 4 bases, with 13 bases remaining between them. The V gene's germline CDR1 is MDHEN and CDR2 SYDVKM. This CDR3 is 13 amino acids long. The CDR3 sequence is CASNLGGFYGYTF. The CDR3, as DNA: TGTGCCAGCAACCTTGGGGGGTTCTATGGCTACACCTTC.

CDR3 DNA: TGTGCCAGCAGCTTAGAGGGACTAGCGGGAGTTGAGCAGTTCTTC. This sequence encodes CASSLEGLAGVEQFF. The chain employs TRBV7-2 and TRBJ2-1, with 14 bases fitting TRBD2. V trimming: 1 base; J trimming: 9 bases; junction bases outside the gene matches: 2. Per germline, CDR1 SGHTA and CDR2 FQGNSA. The CDR3 extends over 15 amino acids.

This chain joins TRBV19 and TRBJ2-1; 7 bases map to TRBD1. V dropped 9 bases and J dropped 5; count of bases not matched to a gene: 4. This CDR3 is 12 amino acids long. Germline CDR1 reads LNHDA; CDR2 reads SQIVND (reference sequence). The CDR3 bases are TGTGCCAGCGAGGGACAGCACAATGAGCAGTTCTTC. This sequence encodes CASEGQHNEQFF.

The chain is built from TRBV5-1 and TRBJ2-1, with D perhaps TRBD1 (6 bases). V was shortened by 4 bases and J by 2 bases, with 10 bases between the two germline ends. This CDR3 comprises 14 residues. CDR1 SGHRS and CDR2 YFSETQ come from the germline V gene. CDR3 loop: CASSVAGAYNEQFF. As DNA, the CDR3 is TGCGCCAGCAGCGTGGCAGGGGCCTACAATGAGCAGTTCTTC. Full variable domain (rest looked up from reference TRBV5-1 and TRBJ2-1): KAGVTQTPRYLIKTRGQQVTLSCSPISGHRSVSWYQQTPGQGLQFLFEYFSETQRNKGNFPGRFSGRQFSNSRSEMNVSTLELGDSALYLCASSVAGAYNEQFFGPGTRLTVL.

The V gene is TRBV10-2, the J gene TRBJ2-5, with D possibly being TRBD1 (5 bases). The V gene's germline CDR1 is WSHSY and CDR2 SAAADI. V gave up 3 bases and J gave up 2 bases, with 7 bases separating them. The CDR3 length is 13 residues. CDR3 sequence reads: CASSDRTQETQYF. The CDR3 DNA reads as TGCGCCAGCAGTGACAGGACACAAGAGACCCAGTACTTC.